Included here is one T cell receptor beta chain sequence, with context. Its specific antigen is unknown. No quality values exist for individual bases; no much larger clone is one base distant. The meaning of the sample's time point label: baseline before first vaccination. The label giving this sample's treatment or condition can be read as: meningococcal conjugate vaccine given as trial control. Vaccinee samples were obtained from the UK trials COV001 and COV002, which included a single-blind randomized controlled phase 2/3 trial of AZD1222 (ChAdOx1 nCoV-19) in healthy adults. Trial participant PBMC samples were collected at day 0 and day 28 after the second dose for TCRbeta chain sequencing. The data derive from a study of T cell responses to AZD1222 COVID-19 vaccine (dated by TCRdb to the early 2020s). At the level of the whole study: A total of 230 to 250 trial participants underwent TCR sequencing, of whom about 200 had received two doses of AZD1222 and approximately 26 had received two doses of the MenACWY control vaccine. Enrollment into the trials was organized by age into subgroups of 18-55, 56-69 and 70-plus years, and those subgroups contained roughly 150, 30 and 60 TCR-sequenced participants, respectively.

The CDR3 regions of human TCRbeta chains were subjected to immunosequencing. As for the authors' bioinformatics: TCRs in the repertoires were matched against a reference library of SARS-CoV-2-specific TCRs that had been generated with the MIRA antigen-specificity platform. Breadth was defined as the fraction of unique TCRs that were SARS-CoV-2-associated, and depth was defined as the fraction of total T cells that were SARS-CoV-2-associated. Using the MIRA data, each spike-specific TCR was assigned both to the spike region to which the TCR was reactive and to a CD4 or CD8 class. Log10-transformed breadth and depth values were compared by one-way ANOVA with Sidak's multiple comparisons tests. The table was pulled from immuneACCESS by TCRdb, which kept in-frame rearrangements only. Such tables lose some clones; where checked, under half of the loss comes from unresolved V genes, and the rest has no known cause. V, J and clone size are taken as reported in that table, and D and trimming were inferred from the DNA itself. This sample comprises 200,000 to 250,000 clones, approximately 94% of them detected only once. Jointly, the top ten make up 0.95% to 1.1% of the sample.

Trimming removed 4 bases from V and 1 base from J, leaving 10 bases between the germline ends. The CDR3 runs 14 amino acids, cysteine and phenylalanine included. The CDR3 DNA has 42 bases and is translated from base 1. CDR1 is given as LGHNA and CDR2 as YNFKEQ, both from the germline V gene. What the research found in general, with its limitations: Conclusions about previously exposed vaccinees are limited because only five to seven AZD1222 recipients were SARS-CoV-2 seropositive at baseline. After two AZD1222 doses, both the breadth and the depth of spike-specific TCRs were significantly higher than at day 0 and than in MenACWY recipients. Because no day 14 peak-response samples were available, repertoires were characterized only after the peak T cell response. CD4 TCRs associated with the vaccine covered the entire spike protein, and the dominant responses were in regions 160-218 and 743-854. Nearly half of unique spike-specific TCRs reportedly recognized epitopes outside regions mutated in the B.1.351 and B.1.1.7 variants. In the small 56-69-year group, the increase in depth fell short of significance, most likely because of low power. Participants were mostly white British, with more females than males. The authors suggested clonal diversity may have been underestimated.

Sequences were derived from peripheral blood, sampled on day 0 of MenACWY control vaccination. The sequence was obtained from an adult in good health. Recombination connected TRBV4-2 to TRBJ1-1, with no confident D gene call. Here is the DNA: TGTGCCAGCAGCCTCGTAGAAGGGAACACTGAAGCTTTCTTT. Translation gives CASSLVEGNTEAFF.